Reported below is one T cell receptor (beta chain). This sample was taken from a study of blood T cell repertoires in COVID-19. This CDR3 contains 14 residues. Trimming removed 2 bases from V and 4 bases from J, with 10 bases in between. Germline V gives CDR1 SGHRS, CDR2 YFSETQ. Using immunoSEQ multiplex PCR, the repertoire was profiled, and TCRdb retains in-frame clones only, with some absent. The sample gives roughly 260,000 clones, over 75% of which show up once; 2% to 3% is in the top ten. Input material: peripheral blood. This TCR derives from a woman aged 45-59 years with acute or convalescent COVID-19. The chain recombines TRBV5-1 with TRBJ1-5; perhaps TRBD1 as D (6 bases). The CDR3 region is CASSLGDKNQPQHF. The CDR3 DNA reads TGCGCCAGCAGCTTAGGGGACAAAAATCAGCCCCAGCATTTT.